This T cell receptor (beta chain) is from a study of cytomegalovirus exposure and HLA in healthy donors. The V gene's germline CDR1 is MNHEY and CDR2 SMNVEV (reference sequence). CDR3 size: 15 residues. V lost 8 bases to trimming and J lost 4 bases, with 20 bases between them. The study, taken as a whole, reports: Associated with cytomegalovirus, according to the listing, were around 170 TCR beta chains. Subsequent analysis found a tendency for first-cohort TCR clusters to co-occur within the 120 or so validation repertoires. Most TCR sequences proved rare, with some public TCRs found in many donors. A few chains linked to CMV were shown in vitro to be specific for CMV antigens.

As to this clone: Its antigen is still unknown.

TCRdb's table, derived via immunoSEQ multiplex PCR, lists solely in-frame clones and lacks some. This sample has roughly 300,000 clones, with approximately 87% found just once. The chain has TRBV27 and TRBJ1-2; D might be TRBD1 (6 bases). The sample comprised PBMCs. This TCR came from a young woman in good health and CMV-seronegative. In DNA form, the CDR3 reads TGTGCCAGCCACCCCGGACGGGGGGCGGCCTATGGCTACACCTTC. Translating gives CASHPGRGAAYGYTF.